Listed here are 22 T cell receptor beta chains from one sample, sequenced in a study of shared clonotypes between healthy human individuals. TCRdb's copy holds only in-frame clones and misses some; the assay was immunoSEQ multiplex PCR. Of roughly 220,000 clones listed, approximately 70% are singletons. The specimen sequenced was memory CD4+ T cells sorted from blood. Sample subset: CD45RA-negative fraction. Receptors were obtained from a man aged 30 to 45 in good health.

With regard to this clone: This CDR3 is also generated by other DNA sequences in the sample. The chain combines TRBV9 with TRBJ1-1; no definite D call. Germline lookup yields CDR1 SGDLS and CDR2 YYNGEE. The V gene lost 2 bases and the J gene lost 1 base, with 12 bases spanning the gap. The CDR3 runs 15 residues. In nucleotides, the CDR3 is TGTGCCAGCAGCGTCGGTAGCCTTGGGAACACTGAAGCTTTCTTT. This translates into CASSVGSLGNTEAFF.

This clone was recorded a few times. V and J are TRBV5-1 and TRBJ2-1; no reliable D call. The CDR3 covers 19 residues. The V gene's germline CDR1 is SGHRS and CDR2 YFSETQ. Trimming stripped 0 bases from V and 0 bases from J, with 19 bases between. DNA of the CDR3: TGCGCCAGCAGCTTGGATCCTTCCGTACGGTTTGGCTCCTACAATGAGCAGTTCTTC. Translation gives CASSLDPSVRFGSYNEQFF.

This clone has just a few counts. The CDR3 DNA reads as TGTGCCAGTACCGACAGGGTTAGCAATCAGCCCCAGCATTTT. As protein: CASTDRVSNQPQHF. This chain uses TRBV6-1 with TRBJ1-5; TRBD1 matches at 7 bases. In germline, CDR1 is MNHNS, CDR2 SASEGT. The CDR3 extends over 14 amino acids. J gave up 0 bases and V 9 bases, and 5 bases lay outside the gene matches.

The chain links TRBV9 to TRBJ1-1, with D tentatively TRBD1 (5 bases). The germline V gene has CDR1 SGDLS and CDR2 YYNGEE. The ends were cut back, 3 bases at V and 1 base at J, with 10 bases in the middle. The CDR3 contains 14 residues. The CDR3 DNA is TGTGCCAGCAGCGGGGACGGCTGGAACACTGAAGCTTTCTTT. This sequence encodes CASSGDGWNTEAFF. Full variable domain (remainder filled in from reference TRBV9 and TRBJ1-1): DSGVTQTPKHLITATGQRVTLRCSPRSGDLSVYWYQQSLDQGLQFLIQYYNGEERAKGNILERFSAQQFPDLHSELNLSSLELGDSALYFCASSGDGWNTEAFFGQGTRLTVV.

This chain joins TRBV5-1 and TRBJ1-1; D unclear. The CDR3 has 14 residues. The V gene lost 2 bases and the J gene lost 2 bases, with 10 bases spanning the gap. Germline loops: CDR1 SGHRS, CDR2 YFSETQ. The CDR3, as DNA: TGCGCCAGCAGCTTCAGGAGGGAAAACACTGAAGCTTTCTTT. Its translation is CASSFRRENTEAFF.

This clone was detected ten times or more. J is TRBJ2-7 and V is TRBV7-9, with 8 bases aligning to TRBD1. V was pared by 5 bases and J by 3 bases, with 6 bases of the junction left unmatched. CDR3 length equals 14 residues. Germline CDR1 and CDR2: SEHNR and FQNEAQ (reference sequence). The CDR3 reads CASSLTGVDYEQYF. The CDR3 nucleotides are TGTGCCAGCAGCCTGACAGGGGTGGACTACGAGCAGTACTTC. Supplemented by reference TRBV7-9 and TRBJ2-7, the full variable domain reads DTGVSQNPRHKITKRGQNVTFRCDPISEHNRLYWYRQTLGQGPEFLTYFQNEAQLEKSRLLSDRFSAERPKGSFSTLEIQRTEQGDSAMYLCASSLTGVDYEQYFGPGTRLTVT.

This clone came up a few times. V usage is TRBV9 and J usage is TRBJ2-5; no firm D call. The CDR3 is 14 amino acids. CDR1 and CDR2 from the germline V gene are SGDLS and YYNGEE. The V and J ends lost 1 base and 5 bases respectively, with 12 bases between them. The CDR3 protein is CASSVSPDGETQYF. The CDR3 coding sequence is TGTGCCAGCAGCGTAAGTCCGGATGGGGAGACCCAGTACTTC.

The chain is built from TRBV29-1 and TRBJ1-4, with 8 nucleotides matching TRBD1. This CDR3 comprises 12 residues. J lost 13 bases, V lost 5 bases, and 9 bases had no gene match. Germline loops: CDR1 SQVTM, CDR2 ANQGSEA. The CDR3 nucleotides are TGCAGCGTTTCGGACAGGGCCTTCGGACTGTTTTTT. Residues: CSVSDRAFGLFF.

There are a few counts of this clone. This chain joins TRBV5-5 and TRBJ1-5; TRBD1 is a possible D gene (5 bases). The CDR3 loop spans 14 amino acids. CDR1 and CDR2 from the germline V gene are SGHKS and YYEKEE (reference sequence). V was cut by 2 bases and J by 6 bases, with 12 bases left in between. CDR3 residues: CASSLGVGRQPQHF. The CDR3, as DNA: TGTGCCAGCAGCTTAGGGGTTGGCCGTCAGCCCCAGCATTTT.

The chain has TRBV5-1 and TRBJ2-5, with 14 bases matching TRBD2. Trimming took 4 bases from V and 5 from J; bases not matched to a gene: 4. The CDR3 covers 15 residues. The V gene's germline CDR1 is SGHRS and CDR2 YFSETQ. The CDR3 loop reads CASSQGLAGVETQYF. CDR3 bases: TGCGCCAGCAGCCAGGGACTAGCGGGAGTGGAGACCCAGTACTTC. The complete variable domain, with remaining parts taken from reference TRBV5-1 and TRBJ2-5, reads KAGVTQTPRYLIKTRGQQVTLSCSPISGHRSVSWYQQTPGQGLQFLFEYFSETQRNKGNFPGRFSGRQFSNSRSEMNVSTLELGDSALYLCASSQGLAGVETQYFGPGTRLLVL.

V and J are TRBV7-2 and TRBJ2-7; no clear D. V lost 3 bases to trimming and J lost 7 bases, with 7 bases between them. Germline CDR1 and CDR2: SGHTA and FQGNSA. The CDR3 loop spans 11 amino acids. The CDR3 loop reads CASSFDQEQYF. CDR3 DNA sequence: TGTGCCAGCAGCTTTGACCAGGAGCAGTACTTC.

This clone was observed once. This chain uses TRBV15 with TRBJ2-3, with D tentatively TRBD1 (5 bases). Germline lookup yields CDR1 LNHNV and CDR2 YYDKDF (reference sequence). This CDR3 region has 17 residues. V was trimmed by 0 bases and J by 4 bases, leaving 17 bases between them. The CDR3 protein is CATSRDPPGQGADTQYF. The CDR3 DNA is TGTGCCACCAGCAGAGATCCCCCCGGCCAGGGCGCAGATACGCAGTATTTT.

V gene TRBV5-6 combines with J gene TRBJ2-7; a weak D match, TRBD1 (6 bases). CDR1 is SGHDT and CDR2 is YYEEEE in the germline V gene. Trimming left V 2 bases short and J 5 bases short, with 20 bases between. The CDR3 totals 16 residues. The CDR3 DNA reads as TGTGCCAGCAGCTTATGGGGGCTAGGTTTGAACAACGAGCAGTACTTC. As protein: CASSLWGLGLNNEQYF.

The rearrangement joins TRBV7-8 to TRBJ2-2; 7 nucleotides match TRBD1. J lost 5 bases, V lost 5 bases, and 11 bases had no gene match. The CDR3 runs 16 residues. From germline, CDR1 is SGHVS and CDR2 FQNEAQ. The CDR3 region is CASSPHRDRTTGELFF. The CDR3, as DNA: TGTGCCAGCAGCCCCCACCGGGACAGAACAACCGGGGAGCTGTTTTTT. Full variable domain (rest looked up from reference TRBV7-8 and TRBJ2-2): GAGVSQSPRYKVAKRGQDVALRCDPISGHVSLFWYQQALGQGPEFLTYFQNEAQLDKSGLPSDRFFAERPEGSVSTLKIQRTQQEDSAVYLCASSPHRDRTTGELFFGEGSRLTVL.

This clone has a handful of counts. The chain has TRBV19 and TRBJ1-2; D remains unclear. CDR1 LNHDA and CDR2 SQIVND come from the germline V gene (reference sequence). The CDR3 has 11 residues. Trimming took off 6 bases at V and 3 bases at J, with 5 bases between the two ends. The CDR3 reads CASRDYYGYTF. The CDR3 nucleotides read TGTGCCAGTAGGGATTACTATGGCTACACCTTC.

J is TRBJ2-7 and V is TRBV2; possibly TRBD1 for D (6 bases). The V end was cut by 1 base, the J end by 3 bases, with 13 bases between. The CDR3 totals 15 residues. Germline loops: CDR1 SNHLY, CDR2 FYNNEI. CDR3 nucleotide sequence: TGTGCCAGCAGTGAAGGCAGGGGTCCTCGCTACGAGCAGTACTTC. This gives the protein CASSEGRGPRYEQYF.

V gene TRBV18 combines with J gene TRBJ2-1; 8 nucleotides agree with TRBD2. The CDR3 is 13 amino acids. V dropped 6 bases and J dropped 8; count of bases not matched to a gene: 6. From germline, CDR1 is KGHSH and CDR2 LQKENI. The CDR3, as DNA: TGTGCCAGCTCGTTTAGCGGGATAGATGAGCAGTTCTTC. Amino acid sequence: CASSFSGIDEQFF.

This chain uses TRBV7-4 with TRBJ2-7; TRBD2 aligns across 12 bases. Germline assignment: CDR1 SGHVT and CDR2 SQSDAQ. After removal of 7 bases from V and 3 bases from J, the junction contained 10 bases not matched to a gene. The CDR3 sequence is 16 residues long. The CDR3 loop reads CASTNPRTSGIYEQYF. Written as DNA, the CDR3 is TGTGCCAGCACTAATCCCCGGACTAGCGGGATCTACGAGCAGTACTTC.

The gene calls are TRBV7-8 and TRBJ2-3, with TRBD2 matching 13 bases. With 5 bases clipped from V and 6 bases from J, the junction kept 5 bases outside the gene matches. This CDR3 comprises 15 residues. The V gene's germline CDR1 is SGHVS and CDR2 FQNEAQ. The CDR3 reads CASSQTSGRWDTQYF. For the CDR3, the DNA is TGTGCCAGCAGCCAGACTAGCGGGAGGTGGGATACGCAGTATTTT. Complete variable domain (other parts from reference TRBV7-8 and TRBJ2-3): GAGVSQSPRYKVAKRGQDVALRCDPISGHVSLFWYQQALGQGPEFLTYFQNEAQLDKSGLPSDRFFAERPEGSVSTLKIQRTQQEDSAVYLCASSQTSGRWDTQYFGPGTRLTVL.

V gene TRBV9 combines with J gene TRBJ2-1; 9 bases are a match to TRBD2. This CDR3 region has 16 residues. Trimming at V came to 0 bases and at J to 4 bases, leaving 5 bases not matched to a gene. The germline V gene has CDR1 SGDLS and CDR2 YYNGEE. CDR3 in amino acids: CASSVGREGGYNEQFF. As DNA, the CDR3 is TGTGCCAGCAGCGTAGGGCGGGAGGGAGGGTACAATGAGCAGTTCTTC.

The genes are TRBV5-6 and TRBJ2-1; 9 positions agree with TRBD2. The CDR3 extends over 15 amino acids. Germline V gene lookup returns CDR1 SGHDT and CDR2 YYEEEE. The V gene end was trimmed by 4 bases and the J gene end by 6 bases; junction bases not matched to a gene: 8. In DNA, the CDR3 is TGTGCCAGCAGCCCGCTAGCGGGATTGGTCAATGAGCAGTTCTTC. Translation: CASSPLAGLVNEQFF.

The chain combines TRBV10-2 with TRBJ2-2; TRBD1 matches 10 bases. The CDR3 is made up of 13 amino acids. V shed 8 bases and J 6 bases; nucleotides not matched to a gene: 3. Germline assignment: CDR1 WSHSY and CDR2 SAAADI. The CDR3 reads CASGTGVPGELFF. The DNA of the CDR3 is TGCGCCAGCGGGACAGGGGTTCCCGGGGAGCTGTTTTTT.